Below are 10 T cell receptor beta chains sequenced from a single sample in a study of blood T cell repertoires in COVID-19. The method was immunoSEQ multiplex PCR; TCRdb's version includes in-frame clones alone and lacks a portion of them. The repertoire has 160,000 or so clones, 80% to 85% of them found once; the top ten carry 8%. Sample: PBMCs or T cells enriched from blood (not recorded which). The source is a woman aged 50 to 60 who had recovered from COVID-19.

This chain links TRBV28 with TRBJ2-1; 7 bases align to TRBD2. Germline V gene lookup returns CDR1 MDHEN and CDR2 SYDVKM. This CDR3 comprises 14 residues. V dropped 6 bases and J dropped 9; count of bases not matched to a gene: 11. The CDR3 protein is CASRNSGTGGEQFF. CDR3 in DNA: TGTGCCAGCAGGAATAGCGGAACGGGGGGTGAGCAGTTCTTC.

J is TRBJ2-5 and V is TRBV24-1; a possible D gene is TRBD2 (5 bases). The CDR3 is made up of 18 amino acids. V was shortened by 3 bases and J by 2 bases, with 21 bases between the two germline ends. The germline CDR1 and CDR2 sequences are KGHDR and SFDVKD. In nucleotides, the CDR3 is TGTGCCACCAGTGATCGGCCCGGGAACTTTAGGAAGCAAGAGACCCAGTACTTC. Protein sequence: CATSDRPGNFRKQETQYF.

This clone was observed a single time. The chain links TRBV7-3 to TRBJ2-7, with a weak D call TRBD2 (7 bases). This CDR3 region has 15 residues. Germline CDR1 is SGHTA and CDR2 is FQGTGA. With 7 bases removed from V and 2 bases from J, the gap between germline ends came to 18 bases. For the CDR3, the DNA is TGTGCCAGCACCGAGGGGGGGCGCCCCCCCTACGAGCAGTACTTC. This sequence encodes CASTEGGRPPYEQYF. Variable domain in full (rest from reference TRBV7-3 and TRBJ2-7): GAGVSQTPSNKVTEKGKYVELRCDPISGHTALYWYRQSLGQGPEFLIYFQGTGAADDSGLPNDRFFAVRPEGSVSTLKIQRTERGDSAVYLCASTEGGRPPYEQYFGPGTRLTVT.

V and J are TRBV5-1 and TRBJ1-6; D is undetermined. This CDR3 spans 14 amino acids. V was shortened by 4 bases and J by 5 bases, with 10 bases between the two germline ends. The germline gives CDR1 SGHRS, CDR2 YFSETQ. The CDR3, as DNA: TGCGCCAGCAGCGCGAGCCGGGATAATTCACCCCTCCACTTT. The encoded protein is CASSASRDNSPLHF.

The V gene is TRBV7-2, the J gene TRBJ2-1; unclear D gene. The germline V gene encodes CDR1 SGHTA and CDR2 FQGNSA. The CDR3 runs 13 residues. Trimming pared 4 bases from V and 3 bases from J, leaving 7 bases between. The CDR3 is CASSSFIYNEQFF. As DNA, the CDR3 is TGTGCCAGCAGCTCCTTTATCTACAATGAGCAGTTCTTC.

There are a few counts of this clone. The chain links TRBV28 to TRBJ1-2; TRBD1 is a possible D gene (6 bases). The germline V gene encodes CDR1 MDHEN and CDR2 SYDVKM. Trimming removed 5 bases from V and 4 bases from J, with 8 bases in between. The CDR3 is made up of 12 amino acids. The CDR3, as DNA: TGTGCCAGCAGTGTGGACAGCTATGGCTACACCTTC. As protein: CASSVDSYGYTF.

In DNA, the CDR3 is TGCGCCAGCAGCTTGGGGGCGGGAGGGCCCGGAGATACGCAGTATTTT. Amino acid sequence: CASSLGAGGPGDTQYF. This chain connects TRBV5-1 to TRBJ2-3; TRBD2 aligns across 9 bases. J gave up 5 bases and V 0 bases, and 7 bases lay outside the gene matches. Germline values: CDR1 SGHRS, CDR2 YFSETQ. This CDR3 region has 16 residues.

This clone is a singleton in its sample. V usage is TRBV7-9 and J usage is TRBJ1-1; D is undetermined. With 4 bases removed from V and 1 base from J, the gap between germline ends came to 7 bases. The CDR3 has 13 residues. Germline values: CDR1 SEHNR, CDR2 FQNEAQ (reference sequence). The CDR3 region has the DNA TGTGCCAGCAGCTCGCGAGCGAACACTGAAGCTTTCTTT. Amino acids: CASSSRANTEAFF.

This clone appeared a few times. V usage is TRBV11-2 and J usage is TRBJ1-2; 8 bases map to TRBD1. J lost 4 bases, V lost 6 bases, and 4 bases had no gene match. CDR1 and CDR2 (germline): SGHAT, FQNNGV. The CDR3 consists of 13 residues. The CDR3 loop reads CASRRQGIYGYTF. In DNA, the CDR3 is TGTGCCAGCAGGAGACAGGGGATCTATGGCTACACCTTC.

The J gene is TRBJ2-7, the V gene TRBV4-1, with TRBD1 matching over 7 bases. V shed 4 bases, J shed 5 bases, and the junction held 5 bases outside the gene matches. In germline, CDR1 is MGHRA, CDR2 YSYEKL. The CDR3 is 13 amino acids. The CDR3 spells CASSLGTVDEQYF. The CDR3 DNA follows: TGCGCCAGCAGCCTGGGGACAGTTGACGAGCAGTACTTC.